The 19 T cell receptor beta chains listed next were all sequenced from one sample in a study of T cells after yellow fever vaccination. TCRdb fed the 5' RACE reads into MiXCR, producing one record per CDR3 protein. Of a few hundred thousand distinct CDR3 sequences detected, about 3.5% appear once; the ten largest clones hold 20% to 30%. The source was PBMCs, collected on the day of the yellow fever booster vaccination. These receptor sequences come from a man younger than 30 who received the YFV17D yellow fever vaccine.

The chain combines TRBV5-1 with TRBJ1-6, with TRBD1 as a possible D gene (5 bases). The CDR3 has 14 residues. Trimming took 2 bases from V and 10 from J, leaving 13 bases between them. Germline values: CDR1 SGHRS, CDR2 YFSETQ. The CDR3 reads CASSFFVGGSPLHF. The CDR3 nucleotides read TGCGCCAGCAGCTTTTTCGTCGGGGGATCACCCCTCCACTTT.

This clonotype was seen more than once but under ten times. The chain employs TRBV7-2 and TRBJ2-5; no clear D. Germline V gives CDR1 SGHTA, CDR2 FQGNSA. With 4 bases removed from V and 2 bases from J, the gap between germline ends came to 14 bases. This CDR3 has 15 residues. The DNA of the CDR3 is TGTGCCAGCAGCTCCTCGGCTCCTGGTCAAGAGACCCAGTACTTC. Its translation is CASSSSAPGQETQYF.

This clonotype was seen many times. The rearrangement links TRBV7-8 to TRBJ1-1, with D possibly TRBD1 on 5 matching bases. Between the trimmed V and J ends, which lost 3 bases and 1 base, there was a span of 9 bases. From germline, CDR1 is SGHVS and CDR2 FQNEAQ. The CDR3 totals 14 residues. For the CDR3, the DNA is TGTGCCAGCAGCTTCGGGACGGAGAACACTGAAGCTTTCTTT. Translation gives CASSFGTENTEAFF.

This clonotype was seen many times. This chain links TRBV20-1 with TRBJ1-6, with a possible D match to TRBD1 (5 bases). Trimming cost V 5 bases and J 9 bases, with 8 bases left between them. CDR3 length: 11 residues. Germline V gene data show CDR1 as DFQATT and CDR2 as SNEGSKA (reference sequence). CDR3 sequence reads: CSALGGSPLHF. The DNA of the CDR3 is TGCAGTGCTCTGGGGGGTTCACCCCTCCACTTT.

The table lists this clonotype with many counts. The V call is TRBV5-1, the J call TRBJ2-7; 10 positions match TRBD1. There are 14 residues in the CDR3. Germline V CDR1 and CDR2: SGHRS, YFSETQ. V gave up 3 bases and J gave up 5 bases; unmatched junction bases: 5. The chain's CDR3 is CASSSGTGVDEQYF. CDR3 nucleotides: TGCGCCAGCAGCTCCGGGACAGGGGTCGACGAGCAGTACTTC. The whole variable domain, remainder taken from reference TRBV5-1 and TRBJ2-7, is KAGVTQTPRYLIKTRGQQVTLSCSPISGHRSVSWYQQTPGQGLQFLFEYFSETQRNKGNFPGRFSGRQFSNSRSEMNVSTLELGDSALYLCASSSGTGVDEQYFGPGTRLTVT.

This sequence joins TRBV6-2 or TRBV6-3 and TRBJ2-5; D possibly uses TRBD1 or TRBD2 (6 bases each). Between the trimmed V and J ends, which lost 2 bases and 3 bases, there was a span of 16 bases. The germline V gene has CDR1 MNHEY and CDR2 SVGEGT. The CDR3 spans 16 residues. Written as DNA, the CDR3 is TGTGCCAGCAGTTACGGGACGGGGGCCCAGGAAGAGACCCAGTACTTC. Residues: CASSYGTGAQEETQYF.

This clonotype was seen repeatedly, ten times or more. The rearrangement links TRBV7-3 to TRBJ1-1; 7 bases align to TRBD1. The CDR3 consists of 13 residues. Looked up from germline, CDR1 is SGHTA and CDR2 is FQGTGA. Unmatched junction bases numbered 3, after V lost 3 bases and J lost 5 bases. Here the CDR3 DNA reads TGTGCCAGCAGCTTGACAGGGCGAACTGAAGCTTTCTTT. Amino acids: CASSLTGRTEAFF.

This rearrangement joins TRBV7-8 to TRBJ2-3, with 12 bases lining up with TRBD2. There are 19 residues in the CDR3. After removal of 5 bases from V and 1 base from J, the junction contained 13 bases not matched to a gene. The germline CDR1 and CDR2 sequences are SGHVS and FQNEAQ. CDR3 nucleotide sequence: TGTGCCAGCAGCCTAAGACTAGCGGGGGCTATCGGGGGCACAGATACGCAGTATTTT. This encodes CASSLRLAGAIGGTDTQYF. Full variable domain (remainder filled in from reference TRBV7-8 and TRBJ2-3): GAGVSQSPRYKVAKRGQDVALRCDPISGHVSLFWYQQALGQGPEFLTYFQNEAQLDKSGLPSDRFFAERPEGSVSTLKIQRTQQEDSAVYLCASSLRLAGAIGGTDTQYFGPGTRLTVL.

This clonotype was observed many times. The chain recombines TRBV29-1 with TRBJ2-5; D is uncertain. CDR1 SQVTM and CDR2 ANQGSEA come from the germline V gene. V lost 3 bases and J lost 5, with 13 bases in between. The CDR3 is 13 residues long. The CDR3 reads CSVEFGKRETQYF. The CDR3 DNA reads as TGCAGCGTTGAGTTCGGTAAACGGGAGACCCAGTACTTC.

This clonotype has more than one count but fewer than ten. The V and J genes are TRBV19 and TRBJ1-2, with D possibly being TRBD1 (5 bases). The CDR3 runs to 16 residues. V was pared by 2 bases and J by 4 bases, with 17 bases between. In germline, CDR1 is LNHDA, CDR2 SQIVND (reference sequence). This CDR3 is CASSIYGPGNPYGYTF. The CDR3 coding sequence is TGTGCCAGTAGTATATATGGTCCAGGGAACCCCTATGGCTACACCTTC.

This clonotype was counted between two and nine times. J is TRBJ2-1 and V is TRBV4-1, with 13 bases lining up with TRBD2. Germline V gene data show CDR1 as MGHRA and CDR2 as YSYEKL. Losses at the gene ends were 0 bases for V and 6 bases for J; bases not matched to a gene: 14. This CDR3 contains 20 residues. CDR3: CASSQDMTSGGLVLLNEQFF. CDR3 in DNA: TGCGCCAGCAGCCAAGATATGACTAGCGGGGGGTTGGTCCTCCTCAATGAGCAGTTCTTC.

In this sample, this clonotype turned up many times. The chain uses TRBV7-7 and TRBJ2-5; 8 bases align to TRBD2. The CDR3 spans 15 residues. Per the germline V gene, CDR1 is SSHAT and CDR2 is FNYEAQ (reference sequence). V shed 5 bases and J 1 base; nucleotides not matched to a gene: 6. CDR3 in DNA: TGTGCCAGCAGCCCGGGGAGCGGGGGCCAAGAGACCCAGTACTTC. It encodes CASSPGSGGQETQYF.

This clonotype was observed at least ten times. The gene calls are TRBV6-5 and TRBJ2-3; possible D gene TRBD2, 6 bases. This CDR3 comprises 14 residues. V shed 5 bases and J shed 2 bases, with 11 bases lying between them. Germline CDR1 reads MNHEY; CDR2 reads SVGAGI. DNA for the CDR3: TGTGCCAGCAGTCCGGGAGTTTTCACAGATACGCAGTATTTT. It translates to CASSPGVFTDTQYF.

This clonotype came up a few times. This sequence joins TRBV4-3 and TRBJ1-2, with TRBD1 as a possible D gene (5 bases). V shed 0 bases and J shed 10 bases, with 21 bases lying between them. Germline V gene lookup returns CDR1 LGHNA and CDR2 YSLEER. CDR3 length equals 16 residues. This chain's CDR3 is CASSQDRGRVVVAYTF. The CDR3 DNA reads TGCGCCAGCAGCCAAGATAGAGGCAGGGTCGTAGTGGCCTACACCTTC.

This chain links TRBV5-6 with TRBJ2-6, with D perhaps matching TRBD2 (5 bases). The CDR3 loop spans 14 amino acids. Trimming removed 5 bases at V and 3 bases at J, with 9 bases between. Germline CDR1 SGHDT, CDR2 YYEEEE. DNA for the CDR3: TGTGCCAGCAGTAGTCGGGATGGGGCCAACGTCCTGACTTTC. It is translated as CASSSRDGANVLTF.

A few counts support this clonotype. This sequence joins TRBV11-2 and TRBJ1-2; the match to TRBD1 covers 7 bases. Germline V gene sequence: CDR1 SGHAT, CDR2 FQNNGV. CDR3 length: 14 residues. Unmatched junction bases numbered 6, after V lost 4 bases and J lost 4 bases. CDR3 nucleotides: TGTGCCAGCAGCTCTCCAGGGGGTTTCTATGGCTACACCTTC. Protein product: CASSSPGGFYGYTF. Based on the CDR3 plus reference TRBV11-2 and TRBJ1-2, the full variable domain is EAGVAQSPRYKIIEKRQSVAFWCNPISGHATLYWYQQILGQGPKLLIQFQNNGVVDDSQLPKDRFSAERLKGVDSTLKIQPAKLEDSAVYLCASSSPGGFYGYTFGSGTRLTVV.

This clonotype was counted only a few times. The chain links TRBV6-2 or TRBV6-3 to TRBJ1-1; 7 bases are shared with TRBD1. The CDR3 has 13 amino acids. V lost 2 bases to trimming and J lost 4 bases; unmatched junction nucleotides: 1. Germline lookup yields CDR1 MNHEY and CDR2 SVGEGT. CDR3 protein: CASSYGTATEAFF. The CDR3 DNA reads TGTGCCAGCAGTTACGGGACAGCCACTGAAGCTTTCTTT.

This clonotype was counted a few times. The chain has TRBV5-4 and TRBJ1-6; 8 bases fit TRBD1. The germline CDR1 and CDR2 sequences are SGHNT and YYREEE (reference sequence). The V gene end was trimmed by 2 bases and the J gene end by 8 bases; junction bases not matched to a gene: 3. The CDR3 covers 14 residues. CDR3 DNA sequence: TGTGCCAGCAGCTTCGACAGGGGACATTCACCCCTCCACTTT. It is translated as CASSFDRGHSPLHF.

This clonotype occurred a few times. CDR3 nucleotides: TGCGCCAGCAGTCCGAGCGGGACGCTCGGGGAGACCCAGTACTTC. It codes for CASSPSGTLGETQYF. The V and J genes are TRBV5-1 and TRBJ2-5; 7 bases match TRBD2. CDR3 length equals 15 residues. The V gene end was trimmed by 5 bases and the J gene end by 5 bases; junction bases not matched to a gene: 12. Per germline, CDR1 SGHRS and CDR2 YFSETQ. Complete variable domain (other parts from reference TRBV5-1 and TRBJ2-5): KAGVTQTPRYLIKTRGQQVTLSCSPISGHRSVSWYQQTPGQGLQFLFEYFSETQRNKGNFPGRFSGRQFSNSRSEMNVSTLELGDSALYLCASSPSGTLGETQYFGPGTRLLVL.